This is a list of T cell receptor beta chains from one sample in a study of cytomegalovirus exposure and HLA in healthy donors. Using immunoSEQ multiplex PCR, the repertoire was profiled, and TCRdb retains in-frame clones only, with some absent. The profile covers 110,000 to 150,000 clones, with under 90% appearing a single time and 4.5% to 5.5% taken by the ten largest. Specimen: PBMCs. All receptors derive from a man in his forties or fifties in good health and CMV-seronegative. The CDR3 runs from the conserved cysteine through the conserved F or W. The order of the fields is D gene, J gene, V gene, clone size, CDR3 DNA, CDR3 protein. A D gene is named only where the DNA matches it firmly. Part of the rows lack a size; the others show once, few, many or a class for expanded clones.

d_call: NA
j_call: TRBJ2-2
v_call: TRBV4-1
clone_size: NA
cdr3_nt: TGCGCCAGCAGCCAGGACTGGGCCCGCGCGAACACCGGGGAGCTGTTTTTT
cdr3_aa: CASSQDWARANTGELFF

d_call: TRBD1
j_call: TRBJ2-7
v_call: TRBV7-8
clone_size: NA
cdr3_nt: TGTGCCAGCAGCCCTGGGACAGGGACGTCCTACGAGCAGTACTTC
cdr3_aa: CASSPGTGTSYEQYF

d_call: NA
j_call: TRBJ1-1
v_call: TRBV5-4
clone_size: few
cdr3_nt: TGTGCCAGCAGCTTGCAGGGGCCGAACACTGAAGCTTTCTTT
cdr3_aa: CASSLQGPNTEAFF

d_call: NA
j_call: TRBJ2-7
v_call: TRBV19
clone_size: NA
cdr3_nt: TGTGCCAGTAGTACACAGAGCTCCTACGAGCAGTACTTC
cdr3_aa: CASSTQSSYEQYF

d_call: TRBD2
j_call: TRBJ2-3
v_call: TRBV7-7
clone_size: NA
cdr3_nt: TGTGCTAGCAGCTTAGACGGGGGGGCCAGCGATACGCAGTATTTT
cdr3_aa: CASSLDGGASDTQYF

d_call: TRBD1
j_call: TRBJ1-2
v_call: TRBV2
clone_size: NA
cdr3_nt: TGTGCCAGCAGTTTAAGGGGGCAGGTCGGTGGCTACACCTTC
cdr3_aa: CASSLRGQVGGYTF

d_call: TRBD1
j_call: TRBJ1-5
v_call: TRBV7-2
clone_size: few
cdr3_nt: TGTGCCAGCAGCTTGGAGGGGGCCTTAAATCAGCCCCAGCATTTT
cdr3_aa: CASSLEGALNQPQHF

d_call: TRBD2
j_call: TRBJ2-5
v_call: TRBV11-2
clone_size: once
cdr3_nt: TGTGCCAGCAGCTCTCGGGGACTAGCGATAGAGACCCAGTACTTC
cdr3_aa: CASSSRGLAIETQYF

d_call: NA
j_call: TRBJ2-5
v_call: TRBV7-2
clone_size: NA
cdr3_nt: TGTGCCAGCAGCCCATCGGGGGTGGCTCAAGAGACCCAGTACTTC
cdr3_aa: CASSPSGVAQETQYF

d_call: TRBD2
j_call: TRBJ2-7
v_call: TRBV5-1
clone_size: NA
cdr3_nt: TGCGCCAGCAGCCCCCCGGGAGGGATTAACGAGCAGTACTTC
cdr3_aa: CASSPPGGINEQYF

d_call: NA
j_call: TRBJ2-2
v_call: TRBV7-9
clone_size: NA
cdr3_nt: TGTGCCAGCAGCTGGGGGGGCATGACCGGGGAGCTGTTTTTT
cdr3_aa: CASSWGGMTGELFF

d_call: NA
j_call: TRBJ2-2
v_call: TRBV5-5
clone_size: NA
cdr3_nt: TGTGCCAGCAGCCCGACAGGATCGGCCGGGGAGCTGTTTTTT
cdr3_aa: CASSPTGSAGELFF

d_call: NA
j_call: TRBJ1-3
v_call: TRBV18
clone_size: NA
cdr3_nt: TGTGCCAGCTCACCGGACTTGGCTGGAAACACCATATATTTT
cdr3_aa: CASSPDLAGNTIYF

d_call: NA
j_call: TRBJ1-2
v_call: TRBV7-9
clone_size: NA
cdr3_nt: TGTGCCAGCAGCTTAGCGGAGGGAGGCTACACCTTC
cdr3_aa: CASSLAEGGYTF

d_call: TRBD2
j_call: TRBJ2-7
v_call: TRBV2
clone_size: NA
cdr3_nt: TGTGCCAGCAGTGAACCTAGCGGGGGTTCCTACGAGCAGTACTTC
cdr3_aa: CASSEPSGGSYEQYF

d_call: TRBD1
j_call: TRBJ1-1
v_call: TRBV27
clone_size: NA
cdr3_nt: TGTGCCAGCAGTTTAAGGGACAGGGGGAACACTGAAGCTTTCTTT
cdr3_aa: CASSLRDRGNTEAFF

d_call: NA
j_call: TRBJ2-5
v_call: TRBV19
clone_size: NA
cdr3_nt: TGTGCCAGTAGTCCCCAGGGCCCCACCAGGGGAGAGACCCAGTACTTC
cdr3_aa: CASSPQGPTRGETQYF

d_call: NA
j_call: TRBJ2-1
v_call: TRBV7-2
clone_size: NA
cdr3_nt: TGTGCCAGCAGCCTTGGCCTCCCCACCAGGGGTGATGAGCAGTTCTTC
cdr3_aa: CASSLGLPTRGDEQFF